These 24 T cell receptor beta chains originate from one sample sequenced in a study of siplizumab effects on memory and regulatory T cells. These TCRs are of unknown antigen specificity. Assay: immunoSEQ multiplex PCR; the TCRdb copy retains only in-frame clones and omits some. Of roughly 7,000 clones listed, approximately 34% are singletons. Kept together in coculture, the mixed lymphocyte reaction cells spent more than five days at 37°C. The sample comprised CFSE-low (dividing) CD8+ T cells sorted from an allogeneic mixed lymphocyte reaction. These receptors were taken from a human donor in good health; the cells came from an allogeneic mixed lymphocyte reaction.

This chain links TRBV19 with TRBJ1-1; D is unclear. In germline, CDR1 is LNHDA, CDR2 SQIVND (reference sequence). The CDR3 spans 14 residues. V lost 6 bases and J 1 base, leaving 12 bases between the germline ends. This chain's CDR3 is CASRIGSANTEAFF. The CDR3 DNA follows: TGTGCCAGTAGGATTGGGAGTGCGAACACTGAAGCTTTCTTT.

This clone was detected only once. The V and J genes are TRBV7-9 and TRBJ2-3; possibly TRBD1 for D (6 bases). The CDR3 consists of 15 residues. The V end lost 5 bases, the J end lost 9 bases, and 21 bases lay between the germline ends. Germline CDR1 and CDR2: SEHNR and FQNEAQ (reference sequence). In DNA, the CDR3 is TGTGCCAGCAGCCTAACAGGGACACCCGACCAAACGCAGTATTTT. Its translation: CASSLTGTPDQTQYF.

This clone was seen more than once but under ten times. The chain recombines TRBV4-1 with TRBJ2-7; D possibly corresponds to TRBD2 (6 bases). Trimming stripped 3 bases from V and 4 bases from J, with 13 bases between. The CDR3 is made up of 14 amino acids. The germline CDR1 and CDR2 sequences are MGHRA and YSYEKL. CDR3 DNA sequence: TGCGCCAGCAGCCAGGAGGGTAGCGGTTACGAGCAGTACTTC. This translates into CASSQEGSGYEQYF.

This clone has only a few counts. The chain carries TRBV19 and TRBJ2-3, with a possible D match to TRBD2 (6 bases). The CDR3 is 15 residues long. V lost 4 bases and J lost 2, with 13 bases in between. Germline lookup yields CDR1 LNHDA and CDR2 SQIVND (reference sequence). CDR3 sequence (DNA): TGTGCCAGTAGTACATGGAGGACTATCACAGATACGCAGTATTTT. Translating it yields CASSTWRTITDTQYF.

The chain has TRBV6-5 and TRBJ1-6; unclear D gene. The CDR3 is 13 amino acids. CDR1 is MNHEY and CDR2 is SVGAGI in the germline V gene. V dropped 2 bases and J dropped 6 bases, with 5 bases sitting between them. The CDR3 protein is CASSYGSNSPLHF. The CDR3 bases are TGTGCCAGCAGTTACGGGTCTAATTCACCCCTCCACTTT.

In its sample, this clone ranks as medium-sized (0.01 to 0.1%). The CDR3 region has the DNA TGTGCCTGGAGTGCCAGCTCCTACAATGAGCAGTTCTTC. The encoded protein is CAWSASSYNEQFF. The chain couples TRBV30 to TRBJ2-1; the D is unclear. V was cut by 1 base and J by 0 bases, with 4 bases left in between. The CDR3 has 13 amino acids. Germline assignment: CDR1 GTSNPN and CDR2 SVGIG (reference sequence). The variable domain in full, with the rest retrieved from reference TRBV30 and TRBJ2-1, is SQTIHQWPATLVQPVGSPLSLECTVEGTSNPNLYWYRQAAGRGLQLLFYSVGIGQISSEVPQNLSASRPQDRQFILSSKKLLLSDSGFYLCAWSASSYNEQFFGPGTRLTVL.

The chain recombines TRBV11-3 with TRBJ2-7, with D uncertain. CDR3 size: 13 residues. V gave up 3 bases and J gave up 2 bases, with 8 bases separating them. The germline V gene has CDR1 SGHNT and CDR2 YENEEA. The CDR3 DNA follows: TGTGCCAGCAGCTTTTCCGGTGCCTACGAGCAGTACTTC. Protein: CASSFSGAYEQYF.

This clone was seen more than once but under ten times. This sequence joins TRBV19 and TRBJ2-1; 8 bases line up with TRBD2. V trimming: 3 bases; J trimming: 4 bases; junction bases outside the gene matches: 5. Germline assignment: CDR1 LNHDA and CDR2 SQIVND (reference sequence). The CDR3 is made up of 15 amino acids. CDR3 bases: TGTGCCAGTAGTATCACTAGCGGTCCTTACAATGAGCAGTTCTTC. This codes for CASSITSGPYNEQFF.

This chain uses TRBV7-9 with TRBJ2-1; TRBD1 aligns across 7 bases. The CDR3 is 16 residues long. From germline, CDR1 is SEHNR and CDR2 FQNEAQ (reference sequence). V dropped 5 bases and J dropped 2; count of bases not matched to a gene: 9. The CDR3 spells CASSPPGTEAYNEQFF. Here the CDR3 DNA reads TGTGCCAGCAGCCCACCCGGGACAGAGGCCTACAATGAGCAGTTCTTC. The whole variable domain, filled in from reference TRBV7-9 and TRBJ2-1, reads DTGVSQNPRHKITKRGQNVTFRCDPISEHNRLYWYRQTLGQGPEFLTYFQNEAQLEKSRLLSDRFSAERPKGSFSTLEIQRTEQGDSAMYLCASSPPGTEAYNEQFFGPGTRLTVL.

This clone was found a few times. This sequence joins TRBV7-9 and TRBJ2-1; D uncertain. Trimming removed 6 bases at V and 8 bases at J, with 11 bases between. The CDR3 is made up of 12 amino acids. The V gene's germline CDR1 is SEHNR and CDR2 FQNEAQ (reference sequence). The CDR3 protein is CASSRIADEQFF. CDR3 nucleotides: TGTGCCAGCAGTAGGATCGCCGATGAGCAGTTCTTC.

To note about this clone: It may be a read error: a sequence one base away is much more abundant. The J gene is TRBJ2-5, the V gene TRBV7-9; maybe TRBD1 (6 bases). The V end lost 4 bases, the J end lost 5 bases, and 23 bases lay between the germline ends. Germline-derived CDR1 and CDR2 are SEHNR and FQNEAQ (reference sequence). The CDR3 runs 17 residues. CDR3 nucleotides: TGTGCCAGCAGCTCAATGGCCGGACAGCTCGTCGTGGAGACCCAGTACTTC. This translates into CASSSMAGQLVVETQYF.

This clone was observed a few times. The V and J genes are TRBV9 and TRBJ1-4, with D possibly matching TRBD1 (5 bases). The germline CDR1 and CDR2 sequences are SGDLS and YYNGEE. The CDR3 length is 14 residues. Trimming removed 3 bases at V and 5 bases at J, with 11 bases between. CDR3 loop: CASSADGGNEKLFF. In DNA form, the CDR3 reads TGTGCCAGCAGCGCGGACGGGGGGAATGAAAAACTGTTTTTT.

The chain joins TRBV27 to TRBJ2-7, with 9 positions matching TRBD1. The CDR3 is 15 residues long. V dropped 3 bases and J dropped 3; count of bases not matched to a gene: 6. Germline CDR1 and CDR2: MNHEY and SMNVEV (reference sequence). The CDR3 protein is CASSLQGQGVYEQYF. CDR3 nucleotides: TGTGCCAGCAGTTTGCAGGGACAGGGTGTCTACGAGCAGTACTTC.

The CDR3 nucleotides read TGTGCCAGCAGCCCCTACTGGGGGGGCTCTCAAGAGACCCAGTACTTC. This encodes CASSPYWGGSQETQYF. V gene TRBV7-6 combines with J gene TRBJ2-5; weak D call: TRBD2 (7 bases). V was shortened by 5 bases and J by 2 bases, with 18 bases between the two germline ends. Germline V lookup: CDR1 SGHVS, CDR2 FNYEAQ. The length of the CDR3 is 16 residues.

This sequence joins TRBV28 and TRBJ1-5; the D gene is possibly TRBD1 (5 bases). This CDR3 is 15 amino acids long. CDR1 and CDR2 from the germline V gene are MDHEN and SYDVKM. Between the trimmed V and J ends, which lost 3 bases and 0 bases, there was a span of 9 bases. The CDR3 sequence is CASSFRQNSNQPQHF. CDR3 DNA: TGTGCCAGCAGTTTTAGACAGAATAGCAATCAGCCCCAGCATTTT.

This clone was observed a few times. V is TRBV19 and J is TRBJ2-7; weak D call: TRBD1 (6 bases). The CDR3 runs 14 residues. Trimming stripped 9 bases from V and 4 bases from J, with 19 bases between. The germline CDR1 and CDR2 sequences are LNHDA and SQIVND (reference sequence). CDR3 nucleotide sequence: TGTGCCAGCAGCTTCGGGGCAGGGGAGTACGAGCAGTACTTC. Residues: CASSFGAGEYEQYF.

This clone was detected only a few times. The chain joins TRBV15 to TRBJ1-3; 8 bases map to TRBD1. The germline V gene has CDR1 LNHNV and CDR2 YYDKDF (reference sequence). V was clipped by 4 bases and J by 2 bases; unmatched bases: 7. This CDR3 has 16 residues. CDR3 sequence reads: CATSKLGQGAGNTIYF. The CDR3 DNA is TGTGCCACCAGCAAACTCGGACAGGGCGCTGGAAACACCATATATTTT.

This clone qualifies as medium-sized. This sequence joins TRBV2 and TRBJ2-7, with D uncertain. This CDR3 has 13 amino acids. With 6 bases removed from V and 3 bases from J, the gap between germline ends came to 12 bases. Looked up from germline, CDR1 is SNHLY and CDR2 is FYNNEI. In DNA form, the CDR3 reads TGTGCCAGCAGGATTCAGAACAACTACGAGCAGTACTTC. Its translation is CASRIQNNYEQYF.

The chain employs TRBV27 and TRBJ2-7, with D perhaps matching TRBD1 (6 bases). This CDR3 has 14 residues. Per the germline V gene, CDR1 is MNHEY and CDR2 is SMNVEV (reference sequence). Trimming pared 3 bases from V and 2 bases from J, leaving 11 bases between. CDR3 coding DNA: TGTGCCAGCAGTTTCCTTCGGGACACCTACGAGCAGTACTTC. The encoded protein is CASSFLRDTYEQYF.

Only a few counts were recorded for this clone. The chain has TRBV5-8 and TRBJ2-5; TRBD1 aligns across 10 bases. The CDR3 is made up of 14 amino acids. The germline V gene encodes CDR1 SGHTS and CDR2 YDEGEE. V shed 3 bases, J shed 4 bases, and the junction held 3 bases outside the gene matches. The CDR3 here is CASSWRTGGETQYF. CDR3 in DNA: TGTGCCAGCAGCTGGAGGACAGGGGGAGAGACCCAGTACTTC.

In its sample, this clone ranks as medium-sized. J is TRBJ1-1 and V is TRBV30; no clear D gene. CDR1 is GTSNPN and CDR2 is SVGIG in the germline V gene (reference sequence). This CDR3 has 12 amino acids. V was trimmed by 7 bases and J by 1 base, leaving 10 bases between them. DNA of the CDR3: TGTGCCTCCCACAGCGGGAACACTGAAGCTTTCTTT. This codes for CASHSGNTEAFF. Combining the CDR3 with reference TRBV30 and TRBJ1-1 gives the whole variable domain SQTIHQWPATLVQPVGSPLSLECTVEGTSNPNLYWYRQAAGRGLQLLFYSVGIGQISSEVPQNLSASRPQDRQFILSSKKLLLSDSGFYLCASHSGNTEAFFGQGTRLTVV.

The CDR3 loop is CASSPGLNGYTF. The DNA of the CDR3 is TGTGCCAGCAGCCCAGGTTTAAATGGCTACACCTTC. The rearrangement joins TRBV11-2 to TRBJ1-2; no reliable D call. This CDR3 is 12 amino acids long. The V and J ends lost 5 bases and 6 bases respectively, with 10 bases between them. Germline V gene lookup returns CDR1 SGHAT and CDR2 FQNNGV.

The J gene is TRBJ2-2, the V gene TRBV4-1; D tentatively reads TRBD1 or TRBD2 (5 bases each). This CDR3 comprises 17 residues. CDR1 and CDR2 (germline): MGHRA, YSYEKL. Trimming stripped 0 bases from V and 5 bases from J, with 16 bases between. The chain's CDR3 is CASSQDVAGGPTGELFF. The CDR3 coding sequence is TGCGCCAGCAGCCAAGATGTAGCTGGGGGACCTACCGGGGAGCTGTTTTTT.

The V gene is TRBV4-1, the J gene TRBJ2-1; 11 bases map to TRBD2. Per the germline V gene, CDR1 is MGHRA and CDR2 is YSYEKL. CDR3 length: 17 residues. V shed 0 bases and J 6 bases; nucleotides not matched to a gene: 7. The CDR3 DNA follows: TGCGCCAGCAGCCAAGAGAGTGGACTAGCGGGCCCCAATGAGCAGTTCTTC. It translates to CASSQESGLAGPNEQFF.